One sample yielded the 15 T cell receptor beta chains listed below, sequenced in a study of T cell responses to AZD1222 COVID-19 vaccine. The table came from immunoSEQ multiplex PCR; TCRdb's copy has only in-frame clones and leaves some out. The sample holds 75,000 to 100,000 clones; 70% to 90% are singletons and the top ten take less than 3.5%. Specimen: peripheral blood, collected on day 0 of AZD1222 vaccination. These receptors were taken from an adult in good health.

This chain links TRBV23-1 with TRBJ1-6; 9 bases map to TRBD1. TRBV23-1 is reported as an ORF; its role is uncertain. The CDR3 covers 16 residues. V dropped 8 bases and J dropped 8; count of bases not matched to a gene: 13. The chain's CDR3 is CASPQGTGSSDSPLHF. CDR3 in DNA: TGCGCCAGCCCGCAGGGGACAGGGTCATCAGATTCACCCCTCCACTTT.

CDR3 DNA: TGTGCCAGCTCACCACCACTAGCGGGAGGCTTGTCCTACGAGCAGTACTTC. This encodes CASSPPLAGGLSYEQYF. The chain is built from TRBV18 and TRBJ2-7, with TRBD2 matching 12 bases. Losses at the gene ends were 0 bases for V and 1 base for J; bases not matched to a gene: 4. The CDR3 sequence is 17 residues long. CDR1 is KGHSH and CDR2 is LQKENI in the germline V gene. Drawing the rest from reference TRBV18 and TRBJ2-7, the complete variable domain is NAGVMQNPRHLVRRRGQEARLRCSPMKGHSHVYWYRQLPEEGLKFMVYLQKENIIDESGMPKERFSAEFPKEGPSILRIQQVVRGDSAAYFCASSPPLAGGLSYEQYFGPGTRLTVT.

Notes on this clone: Other nucleotide sequences in the sample specify the same CDR3. V and J are TRBV28 and TRBJ1-3; D is perhaps TRBD1 (5 bases). V shed 2 bases and J shed 2 bases, with 7 bases lying between them. This CDR3 has 14 residues. Germline CDR1 and CDR2: MDHEN and SYDVKM. The CDR3 loop reads CASSLAGTGNTIYF. CDR3 DNA: TGTGCCAGCAGTTTAGCAGGGACTGGAAACACCATATATTTT.

The sample holds a few counts of this clone. Written as DNA, the CDR3 is TGTGCCTGGAGTGTACAGGGGACGATTGGCTACACCTTC. It yields the protein CAWSVQGTIGYTF. The V gene is TRBV30, the J gene TRBJ1-2, with 7 bases matching TRBD1. Germline V CDR1 and CDR2: GTSNPN, SVGIG (reference sequence). J gave up 7 bases and V 0 bases, and 5 bases lay outside the gene matches. CDR3 size: 13 residues.

The chain links TRBV6-2 or TRBV6-3 to TRBJ2-7; D is perhaps TRBD2 (5 bases). The ends were cut back, 4 bases at V and 5 bases at J, with 9 bases in the middle. Germline CDR1 and CDR2: MNHEY and SVGEGT. The CDR3 is 12 amino acids. This CDR3 is CASSFEGDEQYF. In DNA form, the CDR3 reads TGTGCCAGCAGTTTCGAGGGCGACGAGCAGTACTTC.

The gene calls are TRBV28 and TRBJ1-2; D gene uncertain. Germline V gene lookup returns CDR1 MDHEN and CDR2 SYDVKM. This CDR3 spans 13 amino acids. The germline V and J ends were trimmed by 4 bases and 8 bases, with 14 bases remaining between them. The CDR3 reads CASSSTKHGGYTF. The CDR3 DNA is TGTGCCAGCAGTTCAACCAAACATGGAGGCTACACCTTC.

The CDR3, as DNA: TGTGCCTGGAGTGTAAAGGGGTTTTTTACTGAAAAACTGTTTTTT. Its protein is CAWSVKGFFTEKLFF. The chain uses TRBV30 and TRBJ1-4; perhaps TRBD1 as D (5 bases). This CDR3 region has 15 residues. The V end was cut by 0 bases, the J end by 7 bases, with 15 bases between. Germline CDR1 GTSNPN, CDR2 SVGIG (reference sequence).

DNA of the CDR3: TGTGCCAGTAGTATAGGGTTAGCGGGAGGCTATGAGCAGTTCTTC. This gives the protein CASSIGLAGGYEQFF. V and J are TRBV19 and TRBJ2-1, with 10 bases lining up with TRBD2. CDR1 and CDR2 (germline): LNHDA, SQIVND (reference sequence). With V trimmed by 1 base and J by 8 bases, 5 bases remained unmatched. There are 15 residues in the CDR3.

This clone was seen a single time. This sequence joins TRBV13 and TRBJ1-3, with 8 bases identical to TRBD1. The germline gives CDR1 PRHDT, CDR2 FYEKMQ (reference sequence). V gave up 5 bases and J gave up 1 base; unmatched junction bases: 7. CDR3 length: 16 residues. CDR3 bases: TGTGCCAGCAGCCTCCGACAGGGGTGGTCTGGAAACACCATATATTTT. This sequence encodes CASSLRQGWSGNTIYF.

This rearrangement joins TRBV2 to TRBJ1-6, with D perhaps TRBD1 (5 bases). CDR3 size: 13 residues. Germline CDR1 SNHLY, CDR2 FYNNEI. Deletions cut 7 bases from V and 9 bases from J, with 13 bases between. The CDR3 loop is CASNGQYSSPLHF. DNA of the CDR3: TGTGCCAGCAACGGACAATACAGTTCACCCCTCCACTTT. The full variable domain, in which reference TRBV2 and TRBJ1-6 provide the parts outside the CDR3, is EPEVTQTPSHQVTQMGQEVILRCVPISNHLYFYWYRQILGQKVEFLVSFYNNEISEKSEIFDDQFSVERPDGSNFTLKIRSTKLEDSAMYFCASNGQYSSPLHFGNGTRLTVT.

This chain joins TRBV19 and TRBJ1-5, with D uncertain. V dropped 1 base and J dropped 6 bases, with 10 bases sitting between them. CDR3 length equals 14 residues. CDR1 and CDR2 (germline): LNHDA, SQIVND (reference sequence). The CDR3, as DNA: TGTGCCAGTAGTATAGCGGGGAATCTTCAGCCCCAGCATTTT. Protein sequence: CASSIAGNLQPQHF.

This sequence joins TRBV19 and TRBJ1-2, with D unresolved. V was trimmed by 0 bases and J by 0 bases, leaving 8 bases between them. Germline V gene sequence: CDR1 LNHDA, CDR2 SQIVND (reference sequence). There are 15 residues in the CDR3. The DNA for the CDR3 is TGTGCCAGTAGTATAGACTTGCCGCCTAACTATGGCTACACCTTC. This translates into CASSIDLPPNYGYTF.

The chain is built from TRBV11-2 and TRBJ1-3, with a tentative D call TRBD1 (5 bases). This CDR3 region has 14 residues. Trimming shortened V by 2 bases and J by 2 bases, and 7 bases separated the two germline ends. Per germline, CDR1 SGHAT and CDR2 FQNNGV. The DNA of the CDR3 is TGTGCCAGCAGCTTAAGGGGTACTGGAAACACCATATATTTT. Amino acid sequence: CASSLRGTGNTIYF.

The chain joins TRBV6-5 to TRBJ2-7; D is perhaps TRBD1 (5 bases). V was cut by 6 bases and J by 0 bases, with 12 bases left in between. Germline CDR1 is MNHEY and CDR2 is SVGAGI. The CDR3 contains 14 residues. CDR3 loop: CASSAGYSSYEQYF. In nucleotides, the CDR3 is TGTGCCAGCAGCGCAGGGTATAGCTCCTACGAGCAGTACTTC.

The chain carries TRBV5-1 and TRBJ1-1, with a weak D call TRBD1 (6 bases). The V and J ends lost 2 bases and 5 bases respectively, with 13 bases between them. The CDR3 contains 14 residues. Germline V gives CDR1 SGHRS, CDR2 YFSETQ. The CDR3 nucleotides read TGCGCCAGCAGCTTACTGGGGGCGCAAACTGAAGCTTTCTTT. Residues: CASSLLGAQTEAFF.